This entry describes one TCR beta chain. Under the authors' procedure: Reference gene primer amplification yielded estimated nucleated cell counts. Assay: immunoSEQ multiplex PCR; the TCRdb copy retains only in-frame clones and omits some. That table supplies the V and J calls and clone size; D and trimming were determined from the DNA. The sample includes tens of thousands of clones, roughly 83% of them seen just once. This specimen belongs to a study of blood T cell repertoires in COVID-19. Overall study: Some COVID-19 samples were acute and others convalescent; all came from the United States, Italy and Spain. Sources were T cells, B-cell-depleted T cells, or PBMCs; the material itself was cDNA or gDNA.

Germline lookup yields CDR1 MDHEN and CDR2 SYDVKM. The V end was cut by 6 bases, the J end by 8 bases, with 19 bases between. This CDR3 has 14 residues. The chain recombines TRBV28 with TRBJ1-2; D uncertain. This TCR derives from a man aged 65-85 years with active COVID-19. The sequencing sample was made of peripheral blood. CDR3 sequence: CASSPAAASSGYTF. The CDR3 nucleotides are TGTGCCAGCAGCCCCGCCGCCGCCTCGAGCGGCTACACCTTC.